The sample holds many counts of the clone carrying this T cell receptor beta chain. Its antigen is unknown. This sample was included in a study of spatial heterogeneity in lung cancer. General study results and limits: Compared with follow-up, resection was when ubiquitous expanded tumor TCRs appeared in blood more.

As for time point: sample taken at primary tumor resection. Frozen PBMC, nontumor lung or tumor provided whole RNA, which was sequenced unsorted. Patients with untreated early-stage non-small cell lung cancer, numbering approximately 70, were the donors. Each molecule of TCR cDNA was tagged with one unique molecular identifier. TCRdb analysed the 5' RACE reads with MiXCR anew, one entry per CDR3 protein. The sample holds over 45,000 distinct CDR3 sequences, approximately 5% seen once. The CDR3 totals 13 residues. V was trimmed by 1 base and J by 6 bases, leaving 12 bases between them. The germline gives CDR1 DFQATT, CDR2 SNEGSKA (reference sequence).

Sequences were derived from PBMCs, sampled at surgery. The sequence came from a male donor with early-stage non-small cell lung cancer. This sequence joins TRBV20-1 and TRBJ1-1, with D unresolved. CDR3 sequence: CSARVTRVPEAFF. Here the CDR3 DNA reads TGCAGTGCTAGAGTAACTAGGGTCCCTGAAGCTTTCTTT.